Sequencing of this T cell receptor (beta chain) was carried out in a study of T cells in Graves' hyperthyroidism and ophthalmopathy. Study overall: The initial diagnosis was the point when peripheral blood was collected, ahead of any treatment.

Researchers amplified the TCR beta CDR3 regions from RNA transcripts. A first-round RT-PCR of the TCR CDR3 used the HTBI primer set. TCRdb re-derived calls from the multiplex PCR reads in MiXCR, one entry per CDR3 protein. The data contain about 360,000 distinct CDR3 sequences, about 12% of them seen just once; the ten biggest clones take up around 9.2%. Germline lookup yields CDR1 MNHEY and CDR2 SVGEGT. There are 16 residues in the CDR3. Trimming took 2 bases from V and 6 from J; bases not matched to a gene: 8. Patients aged 18 to 65 had newly diagnosed hyperthyroidism lasting under 2 months. This clonotype was detected ten times or more.

This receptor was taken from a woman aged 18 to 35 with Graves' hyperthyroidism. The chain links TRBV6-2 or TRBV6-3 to TRBJ2-1; 9 bases line up with TRBD2. The sequenced material came from blood. CDR3 amino acids: CASSYPRRAGGNEQFF. The CDR3 region has the DNA TGTGCCAGCAGTTACCCCCGTAGAGCGGGGGGCAATGAGCAGTTCTTC.